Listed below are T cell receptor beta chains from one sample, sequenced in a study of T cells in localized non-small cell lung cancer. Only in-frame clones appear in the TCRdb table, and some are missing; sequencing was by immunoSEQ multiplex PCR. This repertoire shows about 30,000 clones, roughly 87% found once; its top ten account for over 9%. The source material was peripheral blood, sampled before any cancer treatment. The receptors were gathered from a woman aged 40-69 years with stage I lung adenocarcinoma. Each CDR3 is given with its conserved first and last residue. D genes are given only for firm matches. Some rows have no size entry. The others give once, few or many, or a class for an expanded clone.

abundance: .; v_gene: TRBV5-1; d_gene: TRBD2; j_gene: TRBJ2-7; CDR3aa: CASSLASSGAPYEQYF; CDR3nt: TGCGCCAGCAGCTTGGCCTCTAGCGGGGCCCCCTACGAGCAGTACTTC
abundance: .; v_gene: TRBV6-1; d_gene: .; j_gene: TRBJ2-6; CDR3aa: CASRVLELGANVLTF; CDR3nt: TGTGCCAGCAGAGTCTTGGAACTGGGGGCCAACGTCCTGACTTTC
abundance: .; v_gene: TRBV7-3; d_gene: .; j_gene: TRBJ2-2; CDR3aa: CASSLTGGHTGELFF; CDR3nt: TGTGCCAGCAGCTTAACGGGGGGGCACACCGGGGAGCTGTTTTTT
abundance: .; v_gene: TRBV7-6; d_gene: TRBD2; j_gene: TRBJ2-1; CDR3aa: CASSLEVAGASGSRKTRNEQFF; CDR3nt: TGTGCCAGCAGCTTAGAGGTTGCAGGGGCTAGCGGGAGTAGGAAAACAAGGAATGAGCAGTTCTTC
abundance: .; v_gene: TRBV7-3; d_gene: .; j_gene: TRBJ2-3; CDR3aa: CASSPHSTDTQYF; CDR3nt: TGTGCCAGCAGCCCCCACTCCACAGATACGCAGTATTTT
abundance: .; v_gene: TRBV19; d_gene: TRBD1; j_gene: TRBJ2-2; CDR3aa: CASSMIETGITGELFF; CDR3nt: TGTGCCAGTAGTATGATTGAGACAGGGATCACCGGGGAGCTGTTTTTT
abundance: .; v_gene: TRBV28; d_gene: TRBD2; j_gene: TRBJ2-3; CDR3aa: CASSSIKGLAGVGADTQYF; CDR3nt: TGTGCCAGCAGTTCAATCAAGGGACTAGCGGGAGTTGGGGCAGATACGCAGTATTTT
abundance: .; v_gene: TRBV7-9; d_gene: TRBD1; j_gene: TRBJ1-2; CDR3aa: CASSLGGQGASGYTF; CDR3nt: TGTGCCAGCAGCTTAGGGGGACAGGGGGCTTCCGGCTACACCTTC
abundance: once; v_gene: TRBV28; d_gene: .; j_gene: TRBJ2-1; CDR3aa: CASSFAGMVINEQFF; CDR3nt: TGTGCCAGCAGTTTTGCGGGGATGGTCATCAATGAGCAGTTCTTC
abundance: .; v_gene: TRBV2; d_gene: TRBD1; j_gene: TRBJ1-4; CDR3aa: CASSESGAQGKVTNEKLFF; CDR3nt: TGTGCCAGCAGTGAAAGTGGGGCACAGGGGAAGGTAACTAATGAAAAACTGTTTTTT
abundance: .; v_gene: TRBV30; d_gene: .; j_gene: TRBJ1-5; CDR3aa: CAWSVLRDQPQHF; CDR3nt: TGTGCCTGGAGTGTATTGAGGGACCAGCCCCAGCATTTT
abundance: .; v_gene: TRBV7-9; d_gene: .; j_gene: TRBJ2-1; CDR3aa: CASSYSAPPFNEQFF; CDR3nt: TGTGCCAGCAGTTATTCCGCCCCTCCATTCAATGAGCAGTTCTTC
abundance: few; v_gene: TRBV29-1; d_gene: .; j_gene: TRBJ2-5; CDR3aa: CSVGGTQETQYF; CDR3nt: TGCAGCGTTGGGGGGACTCAAGAGACCCAGTACTTC
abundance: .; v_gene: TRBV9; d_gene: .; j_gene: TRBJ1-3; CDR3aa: CASSVDGGSGNTIYF; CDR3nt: TGTGCCAGCAGCGTAGATGGGGGCTCTGGAAACACCATATATTTT
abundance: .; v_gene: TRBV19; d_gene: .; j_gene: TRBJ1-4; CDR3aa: CASSATGTFDEKLFF; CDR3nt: TGTGCCAGTAGTGCAACAGGGACTTTTGATGAAAAACTGTTTTTT
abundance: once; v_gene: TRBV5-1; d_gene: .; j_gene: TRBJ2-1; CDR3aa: CASSSPPYNEQFF; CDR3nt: TGCGCCAGCAGCAGCCCACCCTACAATGAGCAGTTCTTC
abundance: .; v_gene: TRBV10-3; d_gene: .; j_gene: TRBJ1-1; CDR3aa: CAISESRGETNTEAFF; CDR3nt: TGTGCCATCAGTGAGAGCAGGGGCGAGACGAACACTGAAGCTTTCTTT
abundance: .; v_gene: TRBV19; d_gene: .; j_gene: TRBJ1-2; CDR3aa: CASSMGRYGYTF; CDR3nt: TGTGCCAGTAGTATGGGACGGTATGGCTACACCTTC